The clone carrying this TCR beta chain showed up many times. This sample was included in a study of identical twins. TCRdb reprocessed the 5' RACE reads with MiXCR, giving one entry per CDR3 protein. The sample has approximately 700,000 distinct CDR3 sequences; around 6% are singletons. This TCR came from a man between 18 and 35 years old in good health. Sequenced: naive T cells sorted from blood.

The chain's CDR3 is CSVEDSRTFPKGQFF. The CDR3 nucleotides read TGCAGCGTTGAAGATAGCAGGACCTTCCCTAAGGGGCAGTTCTTC. The chain couples TRBV29-1 to TRBJ2-1; D remains ambiguous. The length of the CDR3 is 15 residues. The V end was cut by 0 bases, the J end by 12 bases, with 21 bases between. Germline CDR1 SQVTM, CDR2 ANQGSEA.